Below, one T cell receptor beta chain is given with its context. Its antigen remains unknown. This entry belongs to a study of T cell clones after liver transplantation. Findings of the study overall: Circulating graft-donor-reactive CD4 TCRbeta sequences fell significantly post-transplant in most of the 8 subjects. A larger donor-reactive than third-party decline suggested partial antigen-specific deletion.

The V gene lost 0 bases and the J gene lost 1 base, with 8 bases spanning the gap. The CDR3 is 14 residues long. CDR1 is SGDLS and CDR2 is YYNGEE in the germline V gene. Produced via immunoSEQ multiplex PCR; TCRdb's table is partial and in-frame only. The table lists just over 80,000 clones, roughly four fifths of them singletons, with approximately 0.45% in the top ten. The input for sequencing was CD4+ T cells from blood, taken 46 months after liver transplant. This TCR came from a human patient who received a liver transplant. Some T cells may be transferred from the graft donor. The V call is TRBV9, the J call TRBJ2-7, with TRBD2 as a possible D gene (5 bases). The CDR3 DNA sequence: TGTGCCAGCAGCGTAGTTGGGAGTTCCTACGAGCAGTACTTC. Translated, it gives CASSVVGSSYEQYF.